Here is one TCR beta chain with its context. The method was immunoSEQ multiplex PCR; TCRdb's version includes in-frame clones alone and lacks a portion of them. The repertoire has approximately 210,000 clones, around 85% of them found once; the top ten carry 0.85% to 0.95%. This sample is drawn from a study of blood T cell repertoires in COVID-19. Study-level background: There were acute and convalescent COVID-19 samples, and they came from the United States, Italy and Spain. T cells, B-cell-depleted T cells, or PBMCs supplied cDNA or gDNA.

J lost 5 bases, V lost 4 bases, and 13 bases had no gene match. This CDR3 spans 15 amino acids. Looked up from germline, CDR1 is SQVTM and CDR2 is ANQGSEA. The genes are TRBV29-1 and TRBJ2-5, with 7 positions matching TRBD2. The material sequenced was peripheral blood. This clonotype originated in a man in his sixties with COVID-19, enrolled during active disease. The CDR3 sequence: CSVGGTTPRGETQYF. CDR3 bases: TGCAGCGTTGGGGGGACTACACCTAGAGGGGAGACCCAGTACTTC.